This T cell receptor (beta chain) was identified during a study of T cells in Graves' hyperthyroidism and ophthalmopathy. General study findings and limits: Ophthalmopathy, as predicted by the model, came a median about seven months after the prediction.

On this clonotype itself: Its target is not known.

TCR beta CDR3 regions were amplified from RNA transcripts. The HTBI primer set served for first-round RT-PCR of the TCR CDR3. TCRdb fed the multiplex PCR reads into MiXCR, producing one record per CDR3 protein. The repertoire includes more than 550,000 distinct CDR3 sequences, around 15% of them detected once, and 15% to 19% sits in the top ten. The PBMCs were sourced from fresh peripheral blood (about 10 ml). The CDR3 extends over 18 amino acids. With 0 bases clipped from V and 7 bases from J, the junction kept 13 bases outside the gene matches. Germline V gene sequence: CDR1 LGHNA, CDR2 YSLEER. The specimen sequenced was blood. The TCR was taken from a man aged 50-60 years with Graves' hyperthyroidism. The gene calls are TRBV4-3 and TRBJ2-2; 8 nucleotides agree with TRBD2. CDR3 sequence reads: CASSQETAGGAIVGELFF. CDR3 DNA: TGCGCCAGCAGCCAAGAGACGGCGGGGGGCGCGATAGTCGGGGAGCTGTTTTTT.